The rows below give T cell receptor beta chains drawn from one sample of a study of shared clonotypes between healthy human individuals. Profiled with immunoSEQ multiplex PCR; TCRdb holds only in-frame clones, not every one. The sample carries around 700,000 clones, 55% to 75% recorded once. Sequenced sample: memory CD4+ T cells sorted from blood. Every receptor here comes from a woman aged 25 to 45 in good health. The CDR3 runs from the conserved cysteine through the conserved F or W. Each record gives: V gene, clone size, CDR3 protein. Not all rows give a size; the values are once, few, many and, for expanded clones, a class.

TRBV5-6,few,CASSLLGTKRDTGELFF
TRBV18,NA,CASSPAERNYNEQFF
TRBV11-3,NA,CASSPQGGLSGELFF
TRBV21-1,NA,CASSIGQPFYGYTF
TRBV25-1,few,CASSVGVNTEAFF
TRBV28,NA,CASSPGLAGGEQFF
TRBV7-2,NA,CASGQGKNIQYF
TRBV6-4,NA,CASMGQPTYEQYF
TRBV10-3,NA,CAISSTELGASYEQYF
TRBV7-8,NA,CASSPTGGTDTQYF
TRBV19,NA,CASTSRGRWGQGDTEAFF
TRBV10-2,NA,CASRDNGETQYF
TRBV2,NA,CASSDPGFPGGNYGYTF
TRBV5-6,NA,CASSLEVGRVFSYEQYF
TRBV19,NA,CASSTGTGVIGELFF
TRBV19,NA,CASRTTYTLREGDQPQHF
TRBV4-1,NA,CASSQEGQAYEQYF
TRBV6-1,NA,CASRGQGASEAFF
TRBV6-9,NA,CASSPGHRMYNEQFF
TRBV28,few,CASSLGQSYGYTF
TRBV27,NA,CASSFRVTDTQYF
TRBV18,NA,CASSPPNVAGWKGEQYF
TRBV5-6,once,CASRTGTGWTGELFF
TRBV4-2,NA,CASRKRGSAPGYTF
TRBV5-4,NA,CASSSFDRGITDTQYF
TRBV5-6,NA,CASFMSGALLHEQFF
TRBV7-9,NA,CASSPDDAGGEQFF
TRBV19,NA,CASSIQGGQPQHF
TRBV10-3,NA,CAISEQGLAGGRDTGELFF
TRBV4-1,NA,CASSQMPKTGQYGYTF
TRBV6-5,NA,CASSYSTYSYEQYF
TRBV4-1,NA,CASSQDRQGSYGYTF
TRBV5-8,NA,CASSLAGTGSGNTIYF
TRBV7-9,few,CASSLEIGYTF
TRBV5-4,once,CASSLVAGVPGEQYF
TRBV11-2,once,CASSLGGNGGETQYF
TRBV2,NA,CATHTSPSDEQFF
TRBV18,NA,CASSPAGQGDGEQYF
TRBV11-2,NA,CASSPGLVNEQYF
TRBV18,NA,CASSPYRDGYTF
TRBV28,NA,CASSGQNLNIQYF
TRBV5-1,NA,CASSLGKFLNTEAFF
TRBV5-1,few,CASSTGTQAGELFF
TRBV18,NA,CASSPPGQGTNTIYF
TRBV14,NA,CASSPATGTSGSLKTQYF
TRBV28,NA,CASSGPASSYNEQFF
TRBV11-2,NA,CASSFSGSYEQYF
TRBV6-4,few,CASILPEAGGYGGELFF